This entry features one T cell receptor beta chain sequence. Its cognate antigen is unknown. TCRdb analysed the 5' RACE reads with MiXCR anew, one entry per CDR3 protein. The repertoire holds around 500,000 distinct CDR3 sequences, with around a fifth as singletons. This sample is drawn from a study of T cells after yellow fever vaccination. Study outcomes and limitations: Some clonotypes were seen in both the CD4 and the CD8 compartments. These made up a small share and likely arose from convergent recombination.

This CDR3 is 14 amino acids long. V lost 5 bases to trimming and J lost 5 bases, with 14 bases between them. Germline CDR1 and CDR2: SGHVS and FQNEAQ. The rearrangement uses TRBV7-8 and TRBJ2-3; tentatively, D is TRBD2 (7 bases). The origin of this receptor is a man younger than 35 who received the YFV17D yellow fever vaccine. This material consisted of PBMCs, taken roughly 20 days after the first yellow fever vaccination. The CDR3 nucleotides are TGTGCCAGCAGCCCCCGGGGGGCGAAAGATACGCAGTATTTT. This sequence encodes CASSPRGAKDTQYF. Complete variable domain (other parts from reference TRBV7-8 and TRBJ2-3): GAGVSQSPRYKVAKRGQDVALRCDPISGHVSLFWYQQALGQGPEFLTYFQNEAQLDKSGLPSDRFFAERPEGSVSTLKIQRTQQEDSAVYLCASSPRGAKDTQYFGPGTRLTVL.